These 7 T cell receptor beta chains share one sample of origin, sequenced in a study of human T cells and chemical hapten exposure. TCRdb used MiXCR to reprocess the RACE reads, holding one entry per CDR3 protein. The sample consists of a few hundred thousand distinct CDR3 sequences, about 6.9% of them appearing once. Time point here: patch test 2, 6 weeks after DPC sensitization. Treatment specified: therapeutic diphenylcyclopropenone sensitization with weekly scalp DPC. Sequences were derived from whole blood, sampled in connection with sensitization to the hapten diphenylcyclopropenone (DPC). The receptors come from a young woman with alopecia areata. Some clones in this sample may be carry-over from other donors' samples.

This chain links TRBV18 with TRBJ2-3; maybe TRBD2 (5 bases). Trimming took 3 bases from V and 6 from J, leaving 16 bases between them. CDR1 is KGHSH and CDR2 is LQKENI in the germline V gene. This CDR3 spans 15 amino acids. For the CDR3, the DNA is TGTGCCAGCTCACCTGTTGGATCCGGGATCGATACGCAGTATTTT. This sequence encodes CASSPVGSGIDTQYF. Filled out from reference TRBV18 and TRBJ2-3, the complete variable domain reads NAGVMQNPRHLVRRRGQEARLRCSPMKGHSHVYWYRQLPEEGLKFMVYLQKENIIDESGMPKERFSAEFPKEGPSILRIQQVVRGDSAAYFCASSPVGSGIDTQYFGPGTRLTVL.

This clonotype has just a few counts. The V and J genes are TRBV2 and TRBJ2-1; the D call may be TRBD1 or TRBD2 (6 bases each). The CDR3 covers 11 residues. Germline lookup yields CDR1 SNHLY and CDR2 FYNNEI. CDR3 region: CGTSWGAEQFF. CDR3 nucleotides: TGTGGCACTAGCTGGGGGGCTGAGCAGTTCTTC. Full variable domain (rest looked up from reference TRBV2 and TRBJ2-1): EPEVTQTPSHQVTQMGQEVILRCVPISNHLYFYWYRQILGQKVEFLVSFYNNEISEKSEIFDDQFSVERPDGSNFTLKIRSTKLEDSAMYFCGTSWGAEQFFGPGTRLTVL.

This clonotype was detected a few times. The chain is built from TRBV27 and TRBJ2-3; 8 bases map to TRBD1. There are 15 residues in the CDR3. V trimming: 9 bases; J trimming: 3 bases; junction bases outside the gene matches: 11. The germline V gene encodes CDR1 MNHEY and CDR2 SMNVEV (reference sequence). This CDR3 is CASMGGQGYTDTQYF. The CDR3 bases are TGTGCCAGTATGGGTGGACAGGGATATACAGATACGCAGTATTTT.

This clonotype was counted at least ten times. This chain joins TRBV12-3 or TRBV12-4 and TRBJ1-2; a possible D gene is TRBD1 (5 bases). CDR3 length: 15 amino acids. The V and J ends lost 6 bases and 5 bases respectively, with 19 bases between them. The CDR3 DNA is TGTGCCAGCAGCCACCGGGCGAGGGGTGGATATGGCTACACCTTC. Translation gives CASSHRARGGYGYTF.

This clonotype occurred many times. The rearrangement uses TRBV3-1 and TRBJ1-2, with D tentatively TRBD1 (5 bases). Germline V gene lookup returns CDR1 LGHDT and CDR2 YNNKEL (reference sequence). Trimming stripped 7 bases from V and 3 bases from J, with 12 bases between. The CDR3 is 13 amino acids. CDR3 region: CASNQGRDYGYTF. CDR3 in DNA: TGTGCCAGCAATCAGGGAAGAGACTATGGCTACACCTTC.

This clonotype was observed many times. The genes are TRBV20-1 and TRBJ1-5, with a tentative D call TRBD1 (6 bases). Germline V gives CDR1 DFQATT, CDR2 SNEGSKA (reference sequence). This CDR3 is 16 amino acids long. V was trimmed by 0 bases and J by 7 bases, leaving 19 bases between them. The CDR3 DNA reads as TGCAGTGCTAGAGATCTTGGGGCAGGGGAGGGACAGCCCCAGCATTTT. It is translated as CSARDLGAGEGQPQHF.

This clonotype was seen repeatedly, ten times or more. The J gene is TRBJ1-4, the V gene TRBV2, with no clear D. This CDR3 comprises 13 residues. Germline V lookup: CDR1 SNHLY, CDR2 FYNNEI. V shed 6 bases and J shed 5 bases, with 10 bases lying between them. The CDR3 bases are TGTGCCAGCAGGCGACGGAGAAATGAAAAACTGTTTTTT. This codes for CASRRRRNEKLFF.